The 23 T cell receptor beta chains listed next were all sequenced from one sample in a study of T cells after yellow fever vaccination. TCRdb reanalysed the 5' RACE reads using MiXCR and keeps one entry per CDR3 protein. This table holds about 400,000 distinct CDR3 sequences, roughly 12% found once. The input for sequencing was PBMCs, taken on the day of the first yellow fever vaccination. Receptors were obtained from a man between 18 and 35 years old who received the YFV17D yellow fever vaccine.

This sequence joins TRBV12-3 or TRBV12-4 and TRBJ2-2; 7 nucleotides agree with TRBD1. V was pared by 5 bases and J by 6 bases, with 6 bases of the junction left unmatched. The CDR3 consists of 14 residues. CDR3 nucleotides: TGTGCCAGCAGTAGGGGACAGTTCTCCGGGGAGCTGTTTTTT. As protein: CASSRGQFSGELFF.

This clonotype was counted between two and nine times. The CDR3 nucleotides read TGTGCCAGCAGCCCCGCCGGTCAGTTCACAGATACGCAGTATTTT. Translated, it gives CASSPAGQFTDTQYF. The chain has TRBV5-4 and TRBJ2-3, with D unresolved. Between the trimmed V and J ends, which lost 4 bases and 2 bases, there was a span of 14 bases. This CDR3 has 15 amino acids. From germline, CDR1 is SGHNT and CDR2 YYREEE (reference sequence).

In this sample, this clonotype turned up a few times. This rearrangement joins TRBV12-3 or TRBV12-4 to TRBJ1-2, with D possibly TRBD1 on 6 matching bases. V lost 0 bases and J lost 4, with 18 bases in between. The CDR3 is 17 residues long. The CDR3 region has the DNA TGTGCCAGCAGTTTAGCCGGGACATCCTTCCCCATCTATGGCTACACCTTC. It yields the protein CASSLAGTSFPIYGYTF.

The rearrangement uses TRBV5-1 and TRBJ1-1; 7 bases fit TRBD1. V shed 4 bases and J 1 base; nucleotides not matched to a gene: 16. The CDR3 sequence is 18 residues long. CDR1 and CDR2 (germline): SGHRS, YFSETQ. CDR3 amino acids: CASSRSLVGTVPNTEAFF. The CDR3 bases are TGCGCCAGCAGCCGGAGCTTGGTAGGGACAGTCCCGAACACTGAAGCTTTCTTT.

In its sample, this clonotype was seen a few times. V is TRBV9 and J is TRBJ2-1; 9 bases fit TRBD2. The V segment lost 2 bases and the J segment 7 bases; nucleotides outside the gene matches: 7. The germline gives CDR1 SGDLS, CDR2 YYNGEE. The CDR3 has 15 amino acids. The CDR3: CASSVRRGGGNEQFF. CDR3 in DNA: TGTGCCAGCAGCGTTCGGCGGGGGGGAGGGAATGAGCAGTTCTTC.

V usage is TRBV5-1 and J usage is TRBJ2-7, with TRBD1 matching 7 bases. Germline V CDR1 and CDR2: SGHRS, YFSETQ. After removal of 3 bases from V and 2 bases from J, the junction contained 5 bases not matched to a gene. The CDR3 loop spans 14 amino acids. In DNA form, the CDR3 reads TGCGCCAGCAGCTACGACAGGGCGACCTACGAGCAGTACTTC. It codes for CASSYDRATYEQYF.

The J gene is TRBJ1-5, the V gene TRBV4-3; no definite D call. The germline V and J ends were trimmed by 0 bases and 1 base, with 4 bases remaining between them. This CDR3 has 14 amino acids. CDR1 is LGHNA and CDR2 is YSLEER in the germline V gene. The CDR3 loop reads CASSQDGSNQPQHF. DNA of the CDR3: TGCGCCAGCAGCCAAGACGGGAGCAATCAGCCCCAGCATTTT.

In its sample, this clonotype was seen a few times. This chain connects TRBV9 to TRBJ2-7, with TRBD1 identical over 7 bases. The CDR3 is 15 residues long. The V gene's germline CDR1 is SGDLS and CDR2 YYNGEE. V lost 0 bases to trimming and J lost 5 bases; unmatched junction nucleotides: 8. The CDR3 here is CASSVEPTTGHEQYF. Written as DNA, the CDR3 is TGTGCCAGCAGCGTAGAGCCCACGACAGGGCACGAGCAGTACTTC.

This clonotype was observed a handful of times. The V gene is TRBV9, the J gene TRBJ2-1, with TRBD2 matching over 7 bases. The CDR3 spans 17 residues. Trimming at V came to 0 bases and at J to 5 bases, leaving 11 bases not matched to a gene. Germline CDR1 reads SGDLS; CDR2 reads YYNGEE. The CDR3 here is CASSVAVGRGRNNEQFF. In DNA, the CDR3 is TGTGCCAGCAGCGTAGCTGTGGGGAGGGGCAGGAACAATGAGCAGTTCTTC.

This clonotype was seen a few times. The chain combines TRBV12-3 or TRBV12-4 with TRBJ2-3; TRBD1 might be the D (5 bases). This CDR3 is built from 16 residues. Trimming took off 5 bases at V and 2 bases at J, with 17 bases between the two ends. Here the CDR3 DNA reads TGTGCCAGCAGTCCGAAAGACAGTTATCCCACAGATACGCAGTATTTT. Protein product: CASSPKDSYPTDTQYF.

This clonotype appeared a single time. The chain combines TRBV10-3 with TRBJ1-1; TRBD1 matches at 7 bases. J lost 6 bases, V lost 4 bases, and 11 bases had no gene match. Germline assignment: CDR1 ENHRY and CDR2 SYGVKD. This CDR3 region has 15 residues. CDR3 sequence reads: CAISGVRDSKSEAFF. DNA of the CDR3: TGTGCCATCAGTGGAGTAAGGGACAGTAAATCTGAAGCTTTCTTT.

This clonotype was picked up a small number of times. The rearrangement uses TRBV27 and TRBJ2-3; D is uncertain. The CDR3 is 15 residues long. Trimming shortened V by 3 bases and J by 0 bases, and 10 bases separated the two germline ends. Per the germline V gene, CDR1 is MNHEY and CDR2 is SMNVEV (reference sequence). This CDR3 reads CASSFVYHSTDTQYF. For the CDR3, the DNA is TGTGCCAGCAGTTTTGTATATCATAGCACAGATACGCAGTATTTT.

The chain carries TRBV15 and TRBJ1-2; D is perhaps TRBD1 (6 bases). CDR3 length: 17 amino acids. The germline V and J ends were trimmed by 0 bases and 4 bases, with 18 bases remaining between them. CDR1 is LNHNV, CDR2 YYDKDF, per germline (reference sequence). In DNA form, the CDR3 reads TGTGCCACCAGCAGAGATCATTCCACGGGGGCAGTCTATGGCTACACCTTC. It encodes CATSRDHSTGAVYGYTF.

In its sample, this clonotype was seen a few times. V usage is TRBV18 and J usage is TRBJ2-1; 7 bases align to TRBD1. This CDR3 spans 17 amino acids. J was trimmed by 0 bases and V by 3 bases; bases with no gene match: 8. CDR1 and CDR2 from the germline V gene are KGHSH and LQKENI. DNA of the CDR3: TGTGCCAGCTCACCTAGCCAGGGGGTGGCCTCCTACAATGAGCAGTTCTTC. It is translated as CASSPSQGVASYNEQFF.

This clonotype was detected only a few times. The rearrangement links TRBV4-1 to TRBJ2-1; D could derive from TRBD1 or TRBD2 (6 bases each). Trimming removed 0 bases at V and 6 bases at J, with 15 bases between. The germline gives CDR1 MGHRA, CDR2 YSYEKL. This CDR3 region has 16 residues. The CDR3 DNA sequence: TGCGCCAGCAGCCAAGATCGTTGGGGGGCCGGCAATGAGCAGTTCTTC. Translation gives CASSQDRWGAGNEQFF.

The chain combines TRBV14 with TRBJ2-6, with 7 bases fitting TRBD1. Trimming removed 3 bases from V and 3 bases from J; junction bases left unmatched: 5. The CDR3 spans 16 residues. CDR1 and CDR2 from the germline V gene are SGHDN and FVKESK. The CDR3 nucleotides are TGTGCCAGCAGCCATTTAGGGGGCATTGGGGCCAACGTCCTGACTTTC. Its translation: CASSHLGGIGANVLTF.

This sequence joins TRBV7-2 and TRBJ2-4; the D gene is possibly TRBD1 (5 bases). Trimming removed 1 base from V and 8 bases from J, with 12 bases in between. The CDR3 runs to 14 residues. From germline, CDR1 is SGHTA and CDR2 FQGNSA. CDR3 loop: CASSLGAGMDIQYF. The CDR3 bases are TGTGCCAGCAGCTTAGGGGCAGGGATGGACATTCAGTACTTC.

This clonotype was found a few times. CDR3 in amino acids: CASSQDLRGGAPDTQYF. The CDR3 nucleotides are TGCGCCAGCAGCCAAGATCTGAGAGGGGGGGCCCCAGATACGCAGTATTTT. The gene calls are TRBV4-3 and TRBJ2-3; TRBD2 might be the D (7 bases). The CDR3 has 17 amino acids. Germline V gene data show CDR1 as LGHNA and CDR2 as YSLEER. V was pared by 0 bases and J by 4 bases, with 17 bases between.

The rearrangement links TRBV28 to TRBJ2-2; D remains unclear. Per the germline V gene, CDR1 is MDHEN and CDR2 is SYDVKM. The CDR3 consists of 14 residues. V was clipped by 5 bases and J by 2 bases, with 9 bases between them. CDR3 nucleotide sequence: TGTGCCAGCAGTCCAGGATTCAACACCGGGGAGCTGTTTTTT. This encodes CASSPGFNTGELFF. Drawing the rest from reference TRBV28 and TRBJ2-2, the complete variable domain is DVKVTQSSRYLVKRTGEKVFLECVQDMDHENMFWYRQDPGLGLRLIYFSYDVKMKEKGDIPEGYSVSREKKERFSLILESASTNQTSMYLCASSPGFNTGELFFGEGSRLTVL.

The rearrangement uses TRBV7-2 and TRBJ1-1; 7 nucleotides align to TRBD1. V shed 3 bases and J 1 base; nucleotides not matched to a gene: 5. This CDR3 is 15 amino acids long. Looked up from germline, CDR1 is SGHTA and CDR2 is FQGNSA. The CDR3 spells CASSLLHRGNTEAFF. For the CDR3, the DNA is TGTGCCAGCAGCTTGCTGCACAGGGGGAACACTGAAGCTTTCTTT.

This chain uses TRBV6-5 with TRBJ1-6, with D possibly being TRBD1 (5 bases). Trimming removed 2 bases at V and 10 bases at J, with 15 bases between. Per the germline V gene, CDR1 is MNHEY and CDR2 is SVGAGI. The CDR3 is 15 amino acids. The CDR3 is CASSYTGTESSPLHF. CDR3 bases: TGTGCCAGCAGTTACACAGGTACCGAGAGCTCACCCCTCCACTTT.

This clonotype was seen only a few times. Written as DNA, the CDR3 is TGTGCCAGTAGTATAGTCCCGGACAGGGATAATGGCTACACCTTC. Translated: CASSIVPDRDNGYTF. The V and J genes are TRBV19 and TRBJ1-2, with 8 bases identical to TRBD1. From germline, CDR1 is LNHDA and CDR2 SQIVND (reference sequence). Trimming cost V 1 base and J 6 bases; bases outside gene matches: 7. This CDR3 contains 15 residues.

This clonotype was observed at least ten times. The chain carries TRBV7-6 and TRBJ1-3; D perhaps matches TRBD1 (5 bases). The CDR3 length is 14 residues. The germline CDR1 and CDR2 sequences are SGHVS and FNYEAQ. The germline V and J ends were trimmed by 3 bases and 2 bases, with 8 bases remaining between them. CDR3 protein: CASSLGVTGNTIYF. The CDR3 coding sequence is TGTGCCAGCAGCTTGGGGGTGACTGGAAACACCATATATTTT.